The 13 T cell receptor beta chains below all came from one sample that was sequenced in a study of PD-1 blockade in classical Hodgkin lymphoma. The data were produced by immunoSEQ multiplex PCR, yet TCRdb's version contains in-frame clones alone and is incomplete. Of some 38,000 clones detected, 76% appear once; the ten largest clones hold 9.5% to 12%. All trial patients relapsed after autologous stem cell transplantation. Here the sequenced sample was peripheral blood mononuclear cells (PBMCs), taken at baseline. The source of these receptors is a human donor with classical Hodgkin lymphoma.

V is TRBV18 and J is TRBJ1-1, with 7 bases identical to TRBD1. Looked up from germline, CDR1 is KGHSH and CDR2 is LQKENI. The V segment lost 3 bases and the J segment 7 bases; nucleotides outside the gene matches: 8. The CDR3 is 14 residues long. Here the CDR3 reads CASSPVGQADEAFF. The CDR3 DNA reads TGTGCCAGCTCACCTGTCGGACAGGCCGATGAAGCTTTCTTT.

The CDR3 coding sequence is TGTGCCAGCAGCGTAGCTGGGGTCGGACGGGAGTATGAGCAGTTCTTC. Its protein is CASSVAGVGREYEQFF. The rearrangement links TRBV9 to TRBJ2-1; possibly TRBD2 for D (6 bases). Deletions cut 0 bases from V and 8 bases from J, with 18 bases between. This CDR3 has 16 amino acids. CDR1 and CDR2 (germline): SGDLS, YYNGEE.

The CDR3 DNA follows: TGTGCCAGCAGATTAAGCACAGATACGCAGTATTTT. Translation gives CASRLSTDTQYF. The V call is TRBV27, the J call TRBJ2-3, with D hard to call. The CDR3 covers 12 residues. V dropped 6 bases and J dropped 0 bases, with 4 bases sitting between them. Germline V CDR1 and CDR2: MNHEY, SMNVEV (reference sequence).

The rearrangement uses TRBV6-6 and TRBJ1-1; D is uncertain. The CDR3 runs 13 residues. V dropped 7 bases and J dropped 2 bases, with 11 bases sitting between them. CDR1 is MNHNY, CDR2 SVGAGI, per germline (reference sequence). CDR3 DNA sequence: TGTGCCAGCATTAAGGGCAGAAACACTGAAGCTTTCTTT. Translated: CASIKGRNTEAFF.

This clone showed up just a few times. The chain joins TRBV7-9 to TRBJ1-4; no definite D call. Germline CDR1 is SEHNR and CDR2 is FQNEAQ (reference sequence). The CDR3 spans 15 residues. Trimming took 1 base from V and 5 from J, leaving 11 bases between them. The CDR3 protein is CASSLDAGLNEKLFF. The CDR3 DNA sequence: TGTGCCAGCAGCTTAGATGCAGGTTTAAATGAAAAACTGTTTTTT.

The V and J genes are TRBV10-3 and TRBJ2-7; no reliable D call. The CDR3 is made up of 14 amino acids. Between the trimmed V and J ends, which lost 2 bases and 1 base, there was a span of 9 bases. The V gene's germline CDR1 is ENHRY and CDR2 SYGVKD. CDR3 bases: TGTGCCATCAGTGAGGACATCCTGTCCTACGAGCAGTACTTC. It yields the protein CAISEDILSYEQYF.

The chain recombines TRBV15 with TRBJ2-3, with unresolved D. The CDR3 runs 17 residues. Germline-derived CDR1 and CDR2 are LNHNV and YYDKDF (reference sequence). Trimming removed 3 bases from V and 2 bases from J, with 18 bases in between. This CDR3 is CATSSLEPGSFTDTQYF. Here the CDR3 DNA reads TGTGCCACCAGCAGTCTAGAGCCCGGGTCTTTCACAGATACGCAGTATTTT.

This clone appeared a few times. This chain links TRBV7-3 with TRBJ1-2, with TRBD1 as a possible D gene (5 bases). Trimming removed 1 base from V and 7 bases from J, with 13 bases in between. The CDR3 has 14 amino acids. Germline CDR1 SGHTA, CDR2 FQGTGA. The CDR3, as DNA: TGTGCCAGCAGCTTAAGCGGGGGAGCGTCTGGCTACACCTTC. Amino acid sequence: CASSLSGGASGYTF.

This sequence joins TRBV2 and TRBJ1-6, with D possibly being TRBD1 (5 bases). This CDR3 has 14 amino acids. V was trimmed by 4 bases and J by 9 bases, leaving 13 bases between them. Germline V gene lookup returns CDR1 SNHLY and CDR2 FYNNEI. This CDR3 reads CASSGGTGGSPLHF. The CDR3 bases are TGTGCCAGCAGTGGTGGGACCGGGGGTTCACCCCTCCACTTT.

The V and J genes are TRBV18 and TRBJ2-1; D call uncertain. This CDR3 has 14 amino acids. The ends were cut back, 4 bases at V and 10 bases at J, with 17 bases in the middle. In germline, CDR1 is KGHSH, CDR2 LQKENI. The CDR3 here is CASSRSVQTTEQFF. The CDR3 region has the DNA TGTGCCAGCTCACGGTCGGTTCAGACGACAGAGCAGTTCTTC.

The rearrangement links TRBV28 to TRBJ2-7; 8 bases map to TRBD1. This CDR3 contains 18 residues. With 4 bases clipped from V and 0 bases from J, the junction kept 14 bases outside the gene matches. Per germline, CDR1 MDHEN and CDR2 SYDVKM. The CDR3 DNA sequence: TGTGCCAGCAGTTCCCTCCTTCCGCGACAGGGGAGCTCCTACGAGCAGTACTTC. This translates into CASSSLLPRQGSSYEQYF.

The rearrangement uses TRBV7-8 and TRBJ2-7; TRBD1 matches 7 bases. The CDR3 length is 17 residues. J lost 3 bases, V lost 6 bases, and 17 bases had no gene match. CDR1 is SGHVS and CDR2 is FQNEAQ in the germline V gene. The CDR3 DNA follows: TGTGCCAGCAGGTCCTACGGTTCCCAGGGGGAAGGCTACGAGCAGTACTTC. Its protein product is CASRSYGSQGEGYEQYF. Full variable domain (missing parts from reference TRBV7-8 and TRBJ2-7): GAGVSQSPRYKVAKRGQDVALRCDPISGHVSLFWYQQALGQGPEFLTYFQNEAQLDKSGLPSDRFFAERPEGSVSTLKIQRTQQEDSAVYLCASRSYGSQGEGYEQYFGPGTRLTVT.

Here the CDR3 reads CASRVYRGMGEAFF. The CDR3 bases are TGTGCCAGCAGGGTTTACAGGGGAATGGGTGAAGCTTTCTTT. This chain joins TRBV6-1 and TRBJ1-1; 7 bases agree with TRBD1. Germline trimming cut 6 bases from V and 7 bases from J; bases unmatched to any gene: 11. Germline CDR1 is MNHNS and CDR2 is SASEGT. This CDR3 is 14 amino acids long.